This T cell receptor (beta chain) was identified during a study of blood T cell repertoires in COVID-19. Some clones are missing from TCRdb's copy, which holds only in-frame ones; the method was immunoSEQ multiplex PCR. The table shows about 480,000 clones, with approximately 91% occurring only once. The germline gives CDR1 MGHRA, CDR2 YSYEKL. V lost 5 bases and J lost 4, with 15 bases in between. The CDR3 is made up of 15 amino acids. Sequenced sample: peripheral blood. The chain uses TRBV4-1 and TRBJ2-1; no clear D. The receptor comes from a woman aged 45-59 years with COVID-19, enrolled during active disease. CDR3 sequence: CASSSPSRIYNEQFF. CDR3 coding DNA: TGCGCCAGCAGCTCCCCGTCGAGAATTTACAATGAGCAGTTCTTC.